This T cell receptor (beta chain) originates from a study of cytotoxic CD8 clonotypes in ibrutinib-treated CLL. Findings of the study overall: Sampling times, which were not matched between the groups, differed between sustained-remission patients and progressing patients. Treatment saw public clonotypes, which were uncommon, either contract or stay stable. A rise in clonality was seen at ibrutinib response, and a fall back toward baseline was seen at progression.

Deep sequencing aimed at 1 in 200,000 to 1 in 1 million T cells' resolution. Produced via immunoSEQ multiplex PCR; TCRdb's table is partial and in-frame only. This table holds 20,000 to 30,000 clones, 65% to 80% found once. With respect to this clone: Its antigen is unidentified.

This CDR3 comprises 15 residues. Germline CDR1 reads SGHVS; CDR2 reads FQNEAQ. V lost 2 bases and J lost 1, with 12 bases in between. The chain recombines TRBV7-8 with TRBJ2-7, with D hard to call. The specimen comprised PBMCs, sampled after 12 months of ibrutinib treatment. The TCR originated in a human donor with chronic lymphocytic leukemia. CDR3 loop: CASSLIHRRSYEQYF. The CDR3 DNA sequence: TGTGCCAGCAGCTTAATCCATAGGCGATCCTACGAGCAGTACTTC.